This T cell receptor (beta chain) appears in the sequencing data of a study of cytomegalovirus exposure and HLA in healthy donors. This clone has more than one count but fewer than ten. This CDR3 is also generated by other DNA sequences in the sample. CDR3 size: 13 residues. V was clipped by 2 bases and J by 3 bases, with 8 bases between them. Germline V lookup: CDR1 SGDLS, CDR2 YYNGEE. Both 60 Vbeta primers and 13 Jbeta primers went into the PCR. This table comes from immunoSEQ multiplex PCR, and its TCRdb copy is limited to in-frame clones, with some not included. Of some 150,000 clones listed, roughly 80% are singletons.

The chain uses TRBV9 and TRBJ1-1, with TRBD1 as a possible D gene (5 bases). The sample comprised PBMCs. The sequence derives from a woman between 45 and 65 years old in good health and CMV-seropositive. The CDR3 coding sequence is TGTGCCAGCAGCGTCGGCAGGGACACTGAAGCTTTCTTT. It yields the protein CASSVGRDTEAFF.